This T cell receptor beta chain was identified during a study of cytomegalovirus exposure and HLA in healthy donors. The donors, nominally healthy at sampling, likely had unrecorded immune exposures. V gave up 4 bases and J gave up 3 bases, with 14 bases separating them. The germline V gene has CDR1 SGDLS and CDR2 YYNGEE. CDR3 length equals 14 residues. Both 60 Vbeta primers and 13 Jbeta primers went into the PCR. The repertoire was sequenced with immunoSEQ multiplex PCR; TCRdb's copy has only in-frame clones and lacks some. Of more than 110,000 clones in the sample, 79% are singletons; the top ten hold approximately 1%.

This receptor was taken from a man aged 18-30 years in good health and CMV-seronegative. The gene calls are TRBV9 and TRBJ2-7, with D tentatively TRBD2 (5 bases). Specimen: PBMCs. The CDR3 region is CASSRGSPGYEQYF. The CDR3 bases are TGTGCCAGCAGCCGGGGAAGTCCGGGCTACGAGCAGTACTTC.